The 19 T cell receptor beta chains below all came from one sample that was sequenced in a study of cytomegalovirus exposure and HLA in healthy donors. Assay: immunoSEQ multiplex PCR; the TCRdb copy retains only in-frame clones and omits some. Found here are 130,000 to 150,000 clones, almost 85% of them singletons; the top ten hold 1.4%. The sequencing input was PBMCs. These receptors all come from a woman in her thirties in good health and CMV-seronegative.

The chain has TRBV15 and TRBJ1-5; maybe TRBD1 (6 bases). The germline V and J ends were trimmed by 6 bases and 7 bases, with 19 bases remaining between them. The CDR3 loop spans 15 amino acids. Germline assignment: CDR1 LNHNV and CDR2 YYDKDF (reference sequence). CDR3 loop: CATRSGRGAEQPQHF. The CDR3 DNA is TGTGCCACCAGATCCGGGCGGGGGGCAGAGCAGCCCCAGCATTTT.

The V and J genes are TRBV29-1 and TRBJ2-1, with 10 bases aligning to TRBD1. The CDR3 is 15 amino acids. Germline trimming cut 6 bases from V and 0 bases from J; bases unmatched to any gene: 5. Germline V lookup: CDR1 SQVTM, CDR2 ANQGSEA. CDR3: CSVARDRGSYNEQFF. The CDR3 coding sequence is TGCAGCGTGGCCCGGGACAGGGGCTCCTACAATGAGCAGTTCTTC.

This chain connects TRBV6-5 to TRBJ1-1; D is unclear. Deletions cut 7 bases from V and 4 bases from J, with 16 bases between. Germline-derived CDR1 and CDR2 are MNHEY and SVGAGI. The CDR3 extends over 14 amino acids. CDR3 sequence: CASTSQPAGTEAFF. CDR3 nucleotides: TGTGCCAGCACCTCACAGCCGGCGGGCACTGAAGCTTTCTTT.

This clone was seen a single time. The gene calls are TRBV11-2 and TRBJ1-2; D unresolved. The CDR3 loop spans 19 amino acids. CDR1 is SGHAT and CDR2 is FQNNGV in the germline V gene. Trimming removed 6 bases from V and 3 bases from J, with 29 bases in between. CDR3 region: CASRPIRGRDSLQYYGYTF. In DNA, the CDR3 is TGTGCCAGCAGACCGATCCGTGGACGGGATAGTCTCCAATACTATGGCTACACCTTC.

This clone was counted once. The chain carries TRBV6-5 and TRBJ1-2, with 7 positions matching TRBD1. The V gene's germline CDR1 is MNHEY and CDR2 SVGAGI. The CDR3 is 16 residues long. V trimming: 0 bases; J trimming: 4 bases; junction bases outside the gene matches: 8. The CDR3, as DNA: TGTGCCAGCAGTTACTCACCCGGACAGGACCCCTATGGCTACACCTTC. Translated, it gives CASSYSPGQDPYGYTF.

CDR3 sequence reads: CASMFLGGGEETQYF. In DNA, the CDR3 is TGTGCCAGCATGTTCCTTGGTGGGGGGGAAGAGACCCAGTACTTC. The chain has TRBV28 and TRBJ2-5, with 7 bases identical to TRBD2. The CDR3 extends over 15 amino acids. CDR1 and CDR2 (germline): MDHEN, SYDVKM. V shed 7 bases, J shed 3 bases, and the junction held 11 bases outside the gene matches.

This chain connects TRBV11-3 to TRBJ2-7; TRBD1 matches at 7 bases. CDR1 is SGHNT, CDR2 YENEEA, per germline. V shed 1 base and J 2 bases; nucleotides not matched to a gene: 8. The CDR3 runs to 16 residues. CDR3 protein: CASSLVPGGSPYEQYF. CDR3 nucleotide sequence: TGTGCCAGCAGCTTAGTTCCAGGGGGTAGCCCCTACGAGCAGTACTTC. The entire variable domain, with the rest obtained from reference TRBV11-3 and TRBJ2-7, is as follows: EAGVVQSPRYKIIEKKQPVAFWCNPISGHNTLYWYLQNLGQGPELLIRYENEEAVDDSQLPKDRFSAERLKGVDSTLKIQPAELGDSAVYLCASSLVPGGSPYEQYFGPGTRLTVT.

V is TRBV2 and J is TRBJ1-6, with D maybe TRBD1 (6 bases). There are 14 residues in the CDR3. Trimming pared 8 bases from V and 8 bases from J, leaving 16 bases between. Looked up from germline, CDR1 is SNHLY and CDR2 is FYNNEI. In DNA, the CDR3 is TGTGCCAGCGTGAGGCAGGGGACGGATTCACCCCTCCACTTT. Amino acid sequence: CASVRQGTDSPLHF. The full variable domain, with the rest looked up from reference TRBV2 and TRBJ1-6, is EPEVTQTPSHQVTQMGQEVILRCVPISNHLYFYWYRQILGQKVEFLVSFYNNEISEKSEIFDDQFSVERPDGSNFTLKIRSTKLEDSAMYFCASVRQGTDSPLHFGNGTRLTVT.

This clone was recorded once. The chain recombines TRBV2 with TRBJ2-5, with a tentative D call TRBD1 (6 bases). Germline V gene lookup returns CDR1 SNHLY and CDR2 FYNNEI. The CDR3 has 13 residues. Trimming took 7 bases from V and 5 from J, leaving 14 bases between them. The CDR3 spells CASKLGGMETQYF. The CDR3 region has the DNA TGTGCCAGCAAATTAGGGGGTATGGAGACCCAGTACTTC.

The gene calls are TRBV25-1 and TRBJ2-5, with 11 nucleotides matching TRBD1. The CDR3 consists of 17 residues. V was pared by 2 bases and J by 1 base, with 6 bases of the junction left unmatched. Germline assignment: CDR1 MGHDK and CDR2 SYGVNS. The CDR3, as DNA: TGTGCCAGCAGTGAAAGACGGACAGGGGGCTTCCAAGAGACCCAGTACTTC. Translation: CASSERRTGGFQETQYF.

The gene calls are TRBV2 and TRBJ2-7, with D uncertain. From germline, CDR1 is SNHLY and CDR2 FYNNEI. V was trimmed by 5 bases and J by 4 bases, leaving 9 bases between them. The CDR3 consists of 12 residues. CDR3: CASSIVWYEQYF. The DNA for the CDR3 is TGTGCCAGCAGTATAGTCTGGTACGAGCAGTACTTC.

This chain connects TRBV5-1 to TRBJ2-3; 13 bases are shared with TRBD2. Trimming took 8 bases from V and 4 from J; bases not matched to a gene: 7. CDR1 SGHRS and CDR2 YFSETQ come from the germline V gene. The length of the CDR3 is 15 residues. CDR3 coding DNA: TGCGCCAGTAAAGGACTAGCGGGGGTCTCAGATACGCAGTATTTT. The encoded protein is CASKGLAGVSDTQYF.

The chain uses TRBV28 and TRBJ1-6; maybe TRBD1 (6 bases). V dropped 8 bases and J dropped 9 bases, with 17 bases sitting between them. The CDR3 is 14 residues long. Germline CDR1 and CDR2: MDHEN and SYDVKM. The CDR3 DNA reads as TGTGCCAGCGGAAGCACAGGGTATGCTTCACCCCTCCACTTT. This encodes CASGSTGYASPLHF.

CDR3 DNA: TGCGCCAGCAGCCCCACGGGAACTAACTATGGCTACACCTTC. Translation gives CASSPTGTNYGYTF. The chain carries TRBV5-1 and TRBJ1-2; the D is unclear. This CDR3 spans 14 amino acids. The V end lost 4 bases, the J end lost 0 bases, and 10 bases lay between the germline ends. Germline CDR1 is SGHRS and CDR2 is YFSETQ.

V is TRBV5-1 and J is TRBJ2-3; 10 nucleotides match TRBD2. The CDR3 covers 14 residues. The germline V gene has CDR1 SGHRS and CDR2 YFSETQ. J lost 3 bases, V lost 4 bases, and 2 bases had no gene match. The DNA for the CDR3 is TGCGCCAGCAGCCCGACTAGCGGGACAGATACGCAGTATTTT. This encodes CASSPTSGTDTQYF. The entire variable domain, with the rest obtained from reference TRBV5-1 and TRBJ2-3, is as follows: KAGVTQTPRYLIKTRGQQVTLSCSPISGHRSVSWYQQTPGQGLQFLFEYFSETQRNKGNFPGRFSGRQFSNSRSEMNVSTLELGDSALYLCASSPTSGTDTQYFGPGTRLTVL.

This chain connects TRBV7-3 to TRBJ1-1; 7 bases agree with TRBD1. Germline CDR1 and CDR2: SGHTA and FQGTGA. J lost 4 bases, V lost 4 bases, and 6 bases had no gene match. The CDR3 spans 14 residues. This CDR3 is CASSSQGVGTEAFF. The CDR3 DNA reads as TGTGCCAGCAGCTCCCAGGGGGTGGGCACTGAAGCTTTCTTT.

The CDR3 sequence is CASSLSGQGADTQYF. The DNA for the CDR3 is TGTGCCAGCAGTTTATCGGGACAGGGGGCAGATACGCAGTATTTT. The chain joins TRBV27 to TRBJ2-3; TRBD1 agrees at 11 bases. Germline CDR1 MNHEY, CDR2 SMNVEV (reference sequence). The V and J ends lost 0 bases and 4 bases, in that order; junction bases with no gene match: 0. There are 15 residues in the CDR3.

This chain joins TRBV5-1 and TRBJ2-5; TRBD2 aligns across 8 bases. The CDR3 sequence is 15 residues long. The junction had 5 bases not matched to a gene; V was cut back by 2 bases and J by 2 bases. Germline CDR1 and CDR2: SGHRS and YFSETQ. CDR3 DNA: TGCGCCAGCAGCTTTGAAGCGGGGGTACAAGAGACCCAGTACTTC. As protein: CASSFEAGVQETQYF. Looking up the rest from reference TRBV5-1 and TRBJ2-5 gives the full variable domain: KAGVTQTPRYLIKTRGQQVTLSCSPISGHRSVSWYQQTPGQGLQFLFEYFSETQRNKGNFPGRFSGRQFSNSRSEMNVSTLELGDSALYLCASSFEAGVQETQYFGPGTRLLVL.

The chain links TRBV2 to TRBJ1-4, with D hard to call. Germline V gene lookup returns CDR1 SNHLY and CDR2 FYNNEI. The CDR3 sequence is 14 residues long. Trimming left V 3 bases short and J 2 bases short, with 7 bases between. The CDR3 DNA reads TGTGCCAGCAGTGACAAGCGGACTAATGAAAAACTGTTTTTT. Encoded protein: CASSDKRTNEKLFF.